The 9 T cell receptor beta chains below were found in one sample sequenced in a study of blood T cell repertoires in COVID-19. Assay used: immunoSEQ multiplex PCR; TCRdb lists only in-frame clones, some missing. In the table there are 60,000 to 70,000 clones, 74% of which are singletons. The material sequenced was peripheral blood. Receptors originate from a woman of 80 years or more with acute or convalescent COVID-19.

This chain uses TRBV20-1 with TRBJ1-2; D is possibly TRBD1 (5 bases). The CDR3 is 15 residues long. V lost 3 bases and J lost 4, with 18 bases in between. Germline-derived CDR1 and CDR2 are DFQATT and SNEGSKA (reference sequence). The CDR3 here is CSASATAGNGYGYTF. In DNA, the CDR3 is TGCAGTGCTAGTGCCACCGCAGGGAACGGCTATGGCTACACCTTC.

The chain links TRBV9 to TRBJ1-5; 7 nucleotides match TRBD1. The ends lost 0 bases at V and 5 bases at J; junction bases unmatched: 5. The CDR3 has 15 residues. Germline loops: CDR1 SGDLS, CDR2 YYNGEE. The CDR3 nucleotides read TGTGCCAGCAGCGTAGAAGGGGGCAGGGATCAGCCCCAGCATTTT. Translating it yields CASSVEGGRDQPQHF.

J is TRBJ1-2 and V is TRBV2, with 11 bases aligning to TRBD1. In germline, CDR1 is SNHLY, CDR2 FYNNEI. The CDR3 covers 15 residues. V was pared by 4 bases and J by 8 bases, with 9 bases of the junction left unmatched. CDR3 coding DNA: TGTGCCAGCAGTGTCACGGACAGGGGGCGACGGGGCTACACCTTC. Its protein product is CASSVTDRGRRGYTF.

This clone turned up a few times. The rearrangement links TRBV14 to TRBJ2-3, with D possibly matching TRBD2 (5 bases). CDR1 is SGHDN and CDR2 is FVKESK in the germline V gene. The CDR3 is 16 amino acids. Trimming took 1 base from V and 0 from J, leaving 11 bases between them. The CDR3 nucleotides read TGTGCCAGCAGCCAAGCCCCGGACTTTAGCACAGATACGCAGTATTTT. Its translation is CASSQAPDFSTDTQYF.

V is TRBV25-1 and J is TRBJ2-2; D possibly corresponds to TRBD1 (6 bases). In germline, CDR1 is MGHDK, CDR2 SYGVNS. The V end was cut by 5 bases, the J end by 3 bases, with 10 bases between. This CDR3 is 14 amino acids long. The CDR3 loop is CASSPQGYTGELFF. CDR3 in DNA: TGTGCCAGCAGTCCCCAGGGGTACACCGGGGAGCTGTTTTTT.

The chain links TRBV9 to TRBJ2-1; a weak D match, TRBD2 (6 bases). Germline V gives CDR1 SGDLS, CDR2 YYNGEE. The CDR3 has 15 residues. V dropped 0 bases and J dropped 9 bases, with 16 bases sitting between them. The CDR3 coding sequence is TGTGCCAGCAGCGTAGATACGGGAGACTGGGGTGAGCAGTTCTTC. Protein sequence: CASSVDTGDWGEQFF.

The CDR3: CASILKGVRNTIYF. The DNA of the CDR3 is TGTGCCAGCATCCTAAAGGGGGTTCGAAACACCATATATTTT. The genes are TRBV5-6 and TRBJ1-3, with D perhaps TRBD1 (6 bases). Germline CDR1 and CDR2: SGHDT and YYEEEE. The CDR3 is made up of 14 amino acids. V was pared by 6 bases and J by 5 bases, with 15 bases between.

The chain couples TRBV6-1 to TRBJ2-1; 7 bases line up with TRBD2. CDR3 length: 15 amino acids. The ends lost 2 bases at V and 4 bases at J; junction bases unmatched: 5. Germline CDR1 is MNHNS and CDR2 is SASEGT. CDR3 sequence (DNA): TGTGCCAGCAGTGAACGGGCGGGGGATTACAATGAGCAGTTCTTC. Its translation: CASSERAGDYNEQFF.

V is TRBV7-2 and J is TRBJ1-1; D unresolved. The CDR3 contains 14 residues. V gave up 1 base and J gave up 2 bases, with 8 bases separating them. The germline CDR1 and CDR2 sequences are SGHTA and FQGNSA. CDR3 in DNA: TGTGCCAGCAGCTTAGTGGGGAGTAACACTGAAGCTTTCTTT. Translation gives CASSLVGSNTEAFF.